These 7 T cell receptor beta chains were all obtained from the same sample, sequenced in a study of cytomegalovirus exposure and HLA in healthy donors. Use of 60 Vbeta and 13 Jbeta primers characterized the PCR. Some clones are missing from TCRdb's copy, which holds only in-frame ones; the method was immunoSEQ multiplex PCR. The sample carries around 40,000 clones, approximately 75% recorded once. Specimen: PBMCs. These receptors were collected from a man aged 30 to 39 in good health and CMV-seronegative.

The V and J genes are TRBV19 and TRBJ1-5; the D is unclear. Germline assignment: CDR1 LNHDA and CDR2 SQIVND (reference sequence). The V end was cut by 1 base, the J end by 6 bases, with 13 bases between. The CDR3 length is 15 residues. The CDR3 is CASSIVSGMSQPQHF. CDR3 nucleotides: TGTGCCAGTAGTATAGTGTCGGGAATGTCTCAGCCCCAGCATTTT. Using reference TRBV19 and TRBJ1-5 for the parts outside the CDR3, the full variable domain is DGGITQSPKYLFRKEGQNVTLSCEQNLNHDAMYWYRQDPGQGLRLIYYSQIVNDFQKGDIAEGYSVSREKKESFPLTVTSAQKNPTAFYLCASSIVSGMSQPQHFGDGTRLSIL.

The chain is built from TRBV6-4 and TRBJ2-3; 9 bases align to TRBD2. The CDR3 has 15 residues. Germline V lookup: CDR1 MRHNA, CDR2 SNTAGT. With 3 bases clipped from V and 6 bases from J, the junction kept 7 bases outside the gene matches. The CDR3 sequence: CASSERTSEVDTQYF. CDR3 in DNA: TGTGCCAGCAGTGAACGGACTAGCGAGGTGGATACGCAGTATTTT.

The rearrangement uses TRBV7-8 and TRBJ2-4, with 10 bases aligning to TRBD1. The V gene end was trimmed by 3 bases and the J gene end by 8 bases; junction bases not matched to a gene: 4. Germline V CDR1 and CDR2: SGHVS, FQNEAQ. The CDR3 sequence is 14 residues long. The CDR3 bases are TGTGCCAGCAGCTTGACAGGGGGCGGATACATTCAGTACTTC. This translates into CASSLTGGGYIQYF.

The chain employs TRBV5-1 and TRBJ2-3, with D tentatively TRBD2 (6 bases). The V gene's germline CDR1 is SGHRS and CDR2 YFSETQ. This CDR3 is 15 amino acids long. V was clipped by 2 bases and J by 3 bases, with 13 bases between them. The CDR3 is CASSLPLARTDTQYF. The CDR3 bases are TGCGCCAGCAGCTTACCGCTAGCGCGGACAGATACGCAGTATTTT.

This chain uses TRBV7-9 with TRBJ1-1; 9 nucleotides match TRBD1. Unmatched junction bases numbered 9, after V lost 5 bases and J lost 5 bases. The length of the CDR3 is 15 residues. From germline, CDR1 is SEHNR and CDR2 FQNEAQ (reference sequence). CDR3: CASSPGQGFATEAFF. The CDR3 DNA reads TGTGCCAGCAGCCCGGGACAGGGTTTTGCGACTGAAGCTTTCTTT.

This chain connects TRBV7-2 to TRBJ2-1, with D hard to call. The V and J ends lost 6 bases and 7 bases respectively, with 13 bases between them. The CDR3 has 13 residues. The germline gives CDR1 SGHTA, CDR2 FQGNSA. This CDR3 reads CASSQTSRNEQFF. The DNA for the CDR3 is TGTGCCAGCAGTCAGACGTCCAGGAATGAGCAGTTCTTC.

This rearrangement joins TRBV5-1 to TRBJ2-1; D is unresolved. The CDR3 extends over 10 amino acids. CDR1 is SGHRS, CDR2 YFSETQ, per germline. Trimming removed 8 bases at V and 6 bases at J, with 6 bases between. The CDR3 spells CARVSNEQFF. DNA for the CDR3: TGCGCCAGGGTCAGCAATGAGCAGTTCTTC.